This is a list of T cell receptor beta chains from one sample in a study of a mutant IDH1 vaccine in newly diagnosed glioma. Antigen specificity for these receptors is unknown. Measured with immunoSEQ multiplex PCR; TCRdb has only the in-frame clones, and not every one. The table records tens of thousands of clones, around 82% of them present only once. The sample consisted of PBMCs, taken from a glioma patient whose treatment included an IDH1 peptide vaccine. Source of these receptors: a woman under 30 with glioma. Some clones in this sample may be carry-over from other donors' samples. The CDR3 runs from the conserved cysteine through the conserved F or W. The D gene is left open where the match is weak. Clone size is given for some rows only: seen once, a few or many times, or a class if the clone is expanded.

CDR3 DNA: TGTGCCAGCCTTGGGAGTGAGGATGGCTACTACGAGCAGTACTTC
CDR3 protein: CASLGSEDGYYEQYF
clone size: -
D gene: -
V gene: TRBV6-1
J gene: TRBJ2-7

CDR3 DNA: TGCGCCAGCAGCCCCAGCGGGGGGAATTCACCCCTCCACTTT
CDR3 protein: CASSPSGGNSPLHF
clone size: -
D gene: -
V gene: TRBV4-3
J gene: TRBJ1-6

CDR3 DNA: TGTGCCAGCAGTGAGTCCGTACCCTACGAGCAGTACTTC
CDR3 protein: CASSESVPYEQYF
clone size: few
D gene: -
V gene: TRBV2
J gene: TRBJ2-7

CDR3 DNA: TGTGCCAGCAGCTTGGCCCTAGGGCGGACGGGGGCCTACGAGCAGTACTTC
CDR3 protein: CASSLALGRTGAYEQYF
clone size: -
D gene: -
V gene: TRBV5-6
J gene: TRBJ2-7

CDR3 DNA: TGTGCCAGCAGTGCGGAGATGGGTTACGAGCAGTACTTC
CDR3 protein: CASSAEMGYEQYF
clone size: -
D gene: -
V gene: TRBV2
J gene: TRBJ2-7

CDR3 DNA: TGTGCCAGCAGCCCGGGACAGGCTACCTACAATGAGCAGTTCTTC
CDR3 protein: CASSPGQATYNEQFF
clone size: -
D gene: TRBD1
V gene: TRBV5-6
J gene: TRBJ2-1

CDR3 DNA: TGTGCCAGCTCAAAGGCCGAGAATCAGCCCCAGCATTTT
CDR3 protein: CASSKAENQPQHF
clone size: few
D gene: -
V gene: TRBV6-5
J gene: TRBJ1-5

CDR3 DNA: TGTGCCAGTAGGGTCCCAGGGCAGCCCCAGCATTTT
CDR3 protein: CASRVPGQPQHF
clone size: -
D gene: -
V gene: TRBV19
J gene: TRBJ1-5

CDR3 DNA: TGTGCCAGCAGCTTGATAGGACTCTCCCGGCGGCCAGATACGCAGTATTTT
CDR3 protein: CASSLIGLSRRPDTQYF
clone size: -
D gene: -
V gene: TRBV7-2
J gene: TRBJ2-3

CDR3 DNA: TGTGCCAGCAGCTTGCAGGGGGCAGGCCAGCCCCAGCATTTT
CDR3 protein: CASSLQGAGQPQHF
clone size: -
D gene: TRBD1
V gene: TRBV5-4
J gene: TRBJ1-5

CDR3 DNA: TGTGCCACCAGCAGAGTCAGGGGGCCTCAGCCCCAGCATTTT
CDR3 protein: CATSRVRGPQPQHF
clone size: -
D gene: TRBD1
V gene: TRBV15
J gene: TRBJ1-5

CDR3 DNA: TGCGCCAGCAGCCAAGATAACCCGGGGAACACCGGGGAGCTGTTTTTT
CDR3 protein: CASSQDNPGNTGELFF
clone size: -
D gene: -
V gene: TRBV4-3
J gene: TRBJ2-2

CDR3 DNA: TGTGCCAGCAGCTCCACAGGGGAGCCAGCTCTCTTC
CDR3 protein: CASSSTGEPALF
clone size: -
D gene: TRBD1
V gene: TRBV7-2
J gene: TRBJ2-4

CDR3 DNA: TGTGCCAGCAGCTTAGTTGTTGGGGGGAATTCACCCCTCCACTTT
CDR3 protein: CASSLVVGGNSPLHF
clone size: -
D gene: -
V gene: TRBV7-2
J gene: TRBJ1-6

CDR3 DNA: TGTGCCAGCACCCCCTCTGGGGCCAACGTCCTGACTTTC
CDR3 protein: CASTPSGANVLTF
clone size: -
D gene: -
V gene: TRBV7-9
J gene: TRBJ2-6

CDR3 DNA: TGTGCCAGTAGTATAGTCACTGAAGCTTTCTTT
CDR3 protein: CASSIVTEAFF
clone size: -
D gene: -
V gene: TRBV19
J gene: TRBJ1-1

CDR3 DNA: TGTGCCAGTAGTATAGATAGTGGTGGGGGGACTGAAGCTTTCTTT
CDR3 protein: CASSIDSGGGTEAFF
clone size: -
D gene: -
V gene: TRBV19
J gene: TRBJ1-1

CDR3 DNA: TGTGCCAGCAGTGAATTTGGCGGCACAGGGGGCCGAGCTTTCTTT
CDR3 protein: CASSEFGGTGGRAFF
clone size: -
D gene: TRBD1
V gene: TRBV25-1
J gene: TRBJ1-1

CDR3 DNA: TGTGCCAGTATTTTGGGACAGGGGGCGATCACTGAAGCTTTCTTT
CDR3 protein: CASILGQGAITEAFF
clone size: -
D gene: TRBD1
V gene: TRBV19
J gene: TRBJ1-1

CDR3 DNA: TGCGCCAGCAGCCAAGATCGGATGGGAAACACCATATATTTT
CDR3 protein: CASSQDRMGNTIYF
clone size: -
D gene: -
V gene: TRBV4-1
J gene: TRBJ1-3

CDR3 DNA: TGTGCCAGTAGCCCCGGACAGCCCTACGAGCAGTACTTC
CDR3 protein: CASSPGQPYEQYF
clone size: -
D gene: -
V gene: TRBV19
J gene: TRBJ2-7

CDR3 DNA: TGTGCCAGCAGCTTAGTAGCGGGAGGGCCAGAGACCCAGTACTTC
CDR3 protein: CASSLVAGGPETQYF
clone size: -
D gene: TRBD2
V gene: TRBV7-8
J gene: TRBJ2-5

CDR3 DNA: TGTGCCAGCAGCCAAGGGACTAGCGGGGGCGCCGGGGAGCTGTTTTTT
CDR3 protein: CASSQGTSGGAGELFF
clone size: -
D gene: TRBD2
V gene: TRBV4-2
J gene: TRBJ2-2

CDR3 DNA: TGCGCCAGCAGCTACCAATCAGGGGGCACAGATACGCAGTATTTT
CDR3 protein: CASSYQSGGTDTQYF
clone size: once
D gene: -
V gene: TRBV5-1
J gene: TRBJ2-3

CDR3 DNA: TGTGCCAGCAGCGTAGAACAGGGAGGGACTGAAGCTTTCTTT
CDR3 protein: CASSVEQGGTEAFF
clone size: -
D gene: -
V gene: TRBV9
J gene: TRBJ1-1

CDR3 DNA: TGCGCCAGCAGTTGGGACTCGGGGACTGAAGCTTTCTTT
CDR3 protein: CASSWDSGTEAFF
clone size: -
D gene: -
V gene: TRBV5-1
J gene: TRBJ1-1

CDR3 DNA: TGTGCCAGCTTGTGGAGGGGGGTAAATCAGCCCCAGCATTTT
CDR3 protein: CASLWRGVNQPQHF
clone size: -
D gene: -
V gene: TRBV6-1
J gene: TRBJ1-5

CDR3 DNA: TGCGCCAGCAGCTTGGGGCCCTGGGGGGGGCTGAAGGAGCAGTACTTC
CDR3 protein: CASSLGPWGGLKEQYF
clone size: -
D gene: -
V gene: TRBV5-1
J gene: TRBJ2-7

CDR3 DNA: TGTGCCAGTAGCGGTCAGGTAAACTACGAGCAGTACTTC
CDR3 protein: CASSGQVNYEQYF
clone size: -
D gene: -
V gene: TRBV19
J gene: TRBJ2-7

CDR3 DNA: TGCGCCAGCAGCCGAGGGACAGGGGATGGCTACACCTTC
CDR3 protein: CASSRGTGDGYTF
clone size: -
D gene: TRBD1
V gene: TRBV4-1
J gene: TRBJ1-2

CDR3 DNA: TGCGCCAGCAGCTTATCGTCCAGGTATAATTCACCCCTCCACTTT
CDR3 protein: CASSLSSRYNSPLHF
clone size: -
D gene: -
V gene: TRBV5-1
J gene: TRBJ1-6

CDR3 DNA: TGTGCCAGCAGAGGGAATTCCTACGAGCAGTACTTC
CDR3 protein: CASRGNSYEQYF
clone size: once
D gene: -
V gene: TRBV11-3
J gene: TRBJ2-7

CDR3 DNA: TGTGCCTGGGCTACTAAAGAGACCCAGTACTTC
CDR3 protein: CAWATKETQYF
clone size: -
D gene: -
V gene: TRBV30
J gene: TRBJ2-5

CDR3 DNA: TGTGCCAGCAGTCCTTCTCGATTCCGGGAGCAGTACTTC
CDR3 protein: CASSPSRFREQYF
clone size: -
D gene: -
V gene: TRBV6-5
J gene: TRBJ2-7

CDR3 DNA: TGTGCCAGCAGCCCCGGGACAGGCTATGGCTACACCTTC
CDR3 protein: CASSPGTGYGYTF
clone size: few
D gene: TRBD1
V gene: TRBV7-9
J gene: TRBJ1-2

CDR3 DNA: TGTGCCAGCAGCGTAGCCTTAGCGGGAGCGAGAAATGAGCAGTTCTTC
CDR3 protein: CASSVALAGARNEQFF
clone size: -
D gene: TRBD2
V gene: TRBV9
J gene: TRBJ2-1

CDR3 DNA: TGTGCCAGCAGCTTAGGGTGGAGCAATCAGCCCCAGCATTTT
CDR3 protein: CASSLGWSNQPQHF
clone size: -
D gene: -
V gene: TRBV7-9
J gene: TRBJ1-5

CDR3 DNA: TGCGCCAGCAGCTTCGGACAGGGGAATGGCTACACCTTC
CDR3 protein: CASSFGQGNGYTF
clone size: -
D gene: TRBD1
V gene: TRBV5-1
J gene: TRBJ1-2

CDR3 DNA: TGTGCCAGCAGTTATACAGGGTTTGGGGGCTACACCTTC
CDR3 protein: CASSYTGFGGYTF
clone size: -
D gene: -
V gene: TRBV6-6
J gene: TRBJ1-2

CDR3 DNA: TGCGCCAGCAGCTTGGCCGGGACAGGGATCGCGGTCACTGAAGCTTTCTTT
CDR3 protein: CASSLAGTGIAVTEAFF
clone size: -
D gene: TRBD1
V gene: TRBV5-1
J gene: TRBJ1-1

CDR3 DNA: TGTGCCAGCAGCTTAGGGGAGGGGCGGAATTCACCCCTCCACTTT
CDR3 protein: CASSLGEGRNSPLHF
clone size: few
D gene: -
V gene: TRBV13
J gene: TRBJ1-6

CDR3 DNA: TGTGCCAGCAGTTATTGGGGACAGCCTAACACTGAAGCTTTCTTT
CDR3 protein: CASSYWGQPNTEAFF
clone size: few
D gene: TRBD1
V gene: TRBV6-5
J gene: TRBJ1-1

CDR3 DNA: TGTGCCAGCAGTTTATCTTCTAGGAATGAGCAGTTCTTC
CDR3 protein: CASSLSSRNEQFF
clone size: -
D gene: -
V gene: TRBV27
J gene: TRBJ2-1

CDR3 DNA: TGTGCCAGCAGCGCTTCACAGGGGACAAATGGCTACACCTTC
CDR3 protein: CASSASQGTNGYTF
clone size: -
D gene: TRBD1
V gene: TRBV27
J gene: TRBJ1-2

CDR3 DNA: TGTGCCAGCAGTCCCGTCAGGGGCCCCTATGGCTACACCTTC
CDR3 protein: CASSPVRGPYGYTF
clone size: few
D gene: -
V gene: TRBV28
J gene: TRBJ1-2

CDR3 DNA: TGTGCCAGCAGCCAAAAGACTAGCATCTACAATGAGCAGTTCTTC
CDR3 protein: CASSQKTSIYNEQFF
clone size: -
D gene: TRBD2
V gene: TRBV14
J gene: TRBJ2-1

CDR3 DNA: TGTGCCAGCACCCCCGGACGGGGGGGGAGTGAAAAACTGTTTTTT
CDR3 protein: CASTPGRGGSEKLFF
clone size: -
D gene: -
V gene: TRBV11-2
J gene: TRBJ1-4

CDR3 DNA: TGCGCCAGCAGTGTCACTAGCGGGAGGGAGGATGAGCAGTTCTTC
CDR3 protein: CASSVTSGREDEQFF
clone size: once
D gene: TRBD2
V gene: TRBV10-1
J gene: TRBJ2-1

CDR3 DNA: TGTGCCAGCAGTGAGGAACTAGGAGGCGCCTACGAGCAGTACTTC
CDR3 protein: CASSEELGGAYEQYF
clone size: -
D gene: -
V gene: TRBV2
J gene: TRBJ2-7

CDR3 DNA: TGCGCCAGCAGCAACACCCAGAACACTGAAGCTTTCTTT
CDR3 protein: CASSNTQNTEAFF
clone size: medium-sized
D gene: -
V gene: TRBV5-1
J gene: TRBJ1-1

CDR3 DNA: TGCGCCAGCGGTGGCAGGGGGCCGGCAGATACGCAGTATTTT
CDR3 protein: CASGGRGPADTQYF
clone size: -
D gene: TRBD1
V gene: TRBV5-1
J gene: TRBJ2-3

CDR3 DNA: TGTGCCAGCAGCTCTAGCGGGGAGCAGTTCTTC
CDR3 protein: CASSSSGEQFF
clone size: few
D gene: TRBD2
V gene: TRBV11-2
J gene: TRBJ2-1

CDR3 DNA: TGTGCCAGCAGTCGAGAAGGCGGAAACACTGAAGCTTTCTTT
CDR3 protein: CASSREGGNTEAFF
clone size: -
D gene: -
V gene: TRBV7-8
J gene: TRBJ1-1

CDR3 DNA: TGTGCCAGTAGTAGACAGACAGGGGGCTACGAGCAGTACTTC
CDR3 protein: CASSRQTGGYEQYF
clone size: -
D gene: TRBD1
V gene: TRBV19
J gene: TRBJ2-7

CDR3 DNA: TGTGCCAGCAGCTCCCACGGGACAGTTCCGGGAGAGCAGTACTTC
CDR3 protein: CASSSHGTVPGEQYF
clone size: -
D gene: TRBD1
V gene: TRBV7-8
J gene: TRBJ2-7

CDR3 DNA: TGCGCCAGCAGCCAAGATCTGGGTAATCAGCCCCAGCATTTT
CDR3 protein: CASSQDLGNQPQHF
clone size: few
D gene: -
V gene: TRBV4-3
J gene: TRBJ1-5

CDR3 DNA: TGTGCCAGCAGCGTGGGGGGAGGGACCTACGAGCAGTACTTC
CDR3 protein: CASSVGGGTYEQYF
clone size: -
D gene: TRBD2
V gene: TRBV9
J gene: TRBJ2-7

CDR3 DNA: TGTGCCAGCAGCTTAGGGGGTGGAGGAGGCAATCAGCCCCAGCATTTT
CDR3 protein: CASSLGGGGGNQPQHF
clone size: few
D gene: -
V gene: TRBV7-9
J gene: TRBJ1-5

CDR3 DNA: TGCGCCAGCAGCCAAGACGGACTGAAGAGGCACTTC
CDR3 protein: CASSQDGLKRHF
clone size: -
D gene: -
V gene: TRBV4-1
J gene: TRBJ2-7